The present TCR beta chain was sequenced within a study of blood T cell repertoires in COVID-19. About the research overall: T cells, B-cell-depleted T cells, or PBMCs supplied cDNA or gDNA.

This table comes from immunoSEQ multiplex PCR, and its TCRdb copy is limited to in-frame clones, with some not included. The table records some 200,000 clones, 84% of them present only once. The CDR3 has 13 amino acids. The junction had 8 bases not matched to a gene; V was cut back by 6 bases and J by 8 bases. The germline CDR1 and CDR2 sequences are SNHLY and FYNNEI. This TCR was recovered from a woman between 45 and 65 years old with active or convalescent COVID-19. V gene TRBV2 combines with J gene TRBJ1-2; 8 bases map to TRBD1. Sequencing was done on a sample of peripheral blood. CDR3 bases: TGTGCCAGCAGCCCGACAGGGGTCGGCGGCTACACCTTC. As protein: CASSPTGVGGYTF.